This entry is about one T cell receptor beta chain. The source of the sample is a study of blood T cell repertoires in COVID-19. Study-level information: Both acute and convalescent COVID-19 samples were obtained from the United States, Italy and Spain. The cDNA or gDNA used as material had been derived from T cells, B-cell-depleted T cells, or PBMCs.

CDR1 and CDR2 (germline): LGHDT, YNNKEL (reference sequence). V gave up 8 bases and J gave up 12 bases; unmatched junction bases: 6. The CDR3 is made up of 11 amino acids. Assay: immunoSEQ multiplex PCR; the TCRdb copy retains only in-frame clones and omits some. The sample shows tens of thousands of clones, approximately 89% of them seen only once. V is TRBV3-1 (or the pseudogene TRBV3-2) and J is TRBJ2-1; 8 bases are a match to TRBD2. Sequenced material: peripheral blood. The receptor comes from an elderly woman with acute or convalescent COVID-19. The chain's CDR3 is CASGAGVGQFF. CDR3 in DNA: TGTGCCAGCGGAGCGGGGGTGGGGCAGTTCTTC.